This is a list of T cell receptor beta chains from one sample in a study of T cell changes during pregnancy in multiple sclerosis. Sequencing was performed with immunoSEQ multiplex PCR; in TCRdb, only in-frame clones are kept and a portion is missing. The sample has tens of thousands of clones, over 85% seen once; the top ten hold approximately 0.6%. The sample in question was CD4+ T cells from peripheral blood mononuclear cells, obtained before pregnancy. The receptors originated from a female donor with multiple sclerosis, enrolled in a pregnancy study. CDR3s include the opening cysteine and the closing phenylalanine or tryptophan. A D gene is named only where the DNA matches it firmly. Clone size is not always given. Where it is, it says once, few, many or a class for expanded clones.

>.|.|TRBJ2-5|TRBV5-1
CASSLDLVGAEETQYF
TGCGCCAGCAGCTTGGATTTGGTTGGGGCAGAAGAGACCCAGTACTTC
>.|.|TRBJ2-2|TRBV5-1
CASSWGGDTGELFF
TGCGCCAGCAGCTGGGGCGGTGACACCGGGGAGCTGTTTTTT
>.|.|TRBJ2-7|TRBV7-9
CASSSNRVSYEQYF
TGTGCCAGCAGCTCCAACAGGGTATCCTACGAGCAGTACTTC
>once|.|TRBJ2-2|TRBV30
CALTKRGSGELFF
TGTGCCTTAACAAAAAGGGGCTCCGGGGAGCTGTTTTTT
>.|TRBD1|TRBJ2-3|TRBV4-3
CASSRDRDRGKDTQYF
TGCGCCAGCAGCCGAGACCGGGACAGGGGTAAAGATACGCAGTATTTT
>.|TRBD2|TRBJ2-1|TRBV18
CASSPPSGGSYNEQFF
TGTGCCAGCTCACCACCTAGCGGGGGCTCCTACAATGAGCAGTTCTTC
>once|.|TRBJ1-1|TRBV6-1
CASSQGIRTEAFF
TGTGCCAGCAGCCAGGGGATCAGGACTGAAGCTTTCTTT
>.|.|TRBJ1-2|TRBV7-8
CASSLVGVEDYGYTF
TGTGCCAGCAGCTTAGTTGGGGTGGAGGACTATGGCTACACCTTC
>.|.|TRBJ1-6|TRBV27
CASRGQGSPLHF
TGTGCCAGCAGGGGACAAGGCTCACCCCTCCACTTT
>.|.|TRBJ1-3|TRBV10-3
CAISESTGLDTIYF
TGTGCCATCAGTGAGTCGACGGGATTAGACACCATATATTTT
>.|.|TRBJ2-2|TRBV5-1
CASSSPTGGSTGELFF
TGCGCCAGCAGCTCGCCGACTGGAGGGAGCACCGGGGAGCTGTTTTTT
>.|TRBD1|TRBJ1-2|TRBV7-2
CASSLALGQGALQGGYTF
TGTGCCAGCAGCTTAGCGCTAGGACAGGGGGCCTTGCAGGGCGGCTACACCTTC
>few|TRBD1|TRBJ1-2|TRBV5-1
CASSLAPADRAYGYTF
TGCGCCAGCAGCTTGGCACCGGCGGACAGGGCCTATGGCTACACCTTC
>.|TRBD2|TRBJ2-2|TRBV5-1
CASSLASGVTGELFF
TGCGCCAGCAGCTTGGCTAGCGGGGTAACCGGGGAGCTGTTTTTT
>.|.|TRBJ1-6|TRBV18
CASSPGGSSYNSPLHF
TGTGCCAGCTCACCGGGGGGAAGCTCCTATAATTCACCCCTCCACTTT
>.|.|TRBJ2-5|TRBV9
CASSVGPFGQSQETQYF
TGTGCCAGCAGCGTAGGCCCCTTCGGACAGTCTCAAGAGACCCAGTACTTC
>.|.|TRBJ2-1|TRBV28
CASRIGRADGDNEQFF
TGTGCCAGCAGAATCGGGCGGGCCGACGGCGACAATGAGCAGTTCTTC
>.|.|TRBJ1-2|TRBV11-2
CASSLGGSYGYTF
TGTGCCAGCAGCTTGGGGGGTTCCTATGGCTACACCTTC
>medium-sized|TRBD2|TRBJ2-1|TRBV5-1
CASSLGLAYNEQFF
TGCGCCAGCAGCTTGGGACTAGCGTACAATGAGCAGTTCTTC
>once|TRBD1|TRBJ2-7|TRBV7-2
CASSLRDRDSYEQYF
TGTGCCAGCAGCCTCCGGGACAGGGACTCCTACGAGCAGTACTTC
>.|TRBD1|TRBJ2-4|TRBV18
CASSGRQGPPSF
TGTGCCAGCTCAGGAAGACAGGGGCCGCCCTCCTTC
>.|TRBD2|TRBJ2-1|TRBV28
CASSSGGYNEQFF
TGTGCCAGCAGTTCGGGGGGGTACAATGAGCAGTTCTTC
>.|.|TRBJ2-3|TRBV9
CASSVGWSRSFTDTQYF
TGTGCCAGCAGCGTAGGATGGAGTCGATCTTTCACAGATACGCAGTATTTT
>.|.|TRBJ1-2|TRBV11-2
CASSLDRVGGYTF
TGTGCCAGCAGCTTAGACAGGGTTGGTGGCTACACCTTC
>.|.|TRBJ1-2|TRBV6-5
CAAEGGGGYTF
TGTGCCGCCGAGGGGGGGGGCGGCTACACCTTC
>.|.|TRBJ1-2|TRBV7-2
CASSKQNYGYTF
TGTGCCAGCAGCAAACAGAACTATGGCTACACCTTC